The clone carrying this T cell receptor (beta chain) was counted once. The sample comes from a study of CD8 T cells in Susac syndrome. Sequencing of TCR beta was performed on blood CD8+ T cells and on blood CD4+ T cells. Germline assignment: CDR1 PRHDT and CDR2 FYEKMQ (reference sequence). The CDR3 sequence is 19 residues long. After removal of 1 base from V and 5 bases from J, the junction contained 14 bases not matched to a gene. RNA was extracted with the RNeasy kit, and a quantity of about 0.45 to 1 ug was reverse transcribed using random hexamers. TCRdb analysed the immunoSEQ multiplex PCR reads with MiXCR anew, one entry per CDR3 protein. The sample lists 90,000 to 150,000 distinct CDR3 sequences; about 90% were seen once.

Material for sequencing was CD8+ T cells from PBMCs. V is TRBV13 and J is TRBJ2-2; 9 positions agree with TRBD2. The clonotype comes from a human donor in good health. The CDR3 reads CASSLESGRTLFGTGELFF. In nucleotides, the CDR3 is TGTGCCAGCAGCTTAGAAAGCGGGAGGACCCTCTTCGGGACCGGGGAGCTGTTTTTT. Filled out from reference TRBV13 and TRBJ2-2, the complete variable domain reads AAGVIQSPRHLIKEKRETATLKCYPIPRHDTVYWYQQGPGQDPQFLISFYEKMQSDKGSIPDRFSAQQFSDYHSELNMSSLELGDSALYFCASSLESGRTLFGTGELFFGEGSRLTVL.